The next 8 T cell receptor beta chains were all read from a single sample in a study of T cell responses to AZD1222 COVID-19 vaccine. Clones were sequenced by immunoSEQ multiplex PCR, and TCRdb holds only the in-frame ones, with some missing. The table has some 160,000 clones, approximately 89% seen once. The input for sequencing was peripheral blood, taken on day 0 of AZD1222 vaccination. These receptors originate from an adult in good health.

This chain joins TRBV6-5 and TRBJ2-1, with a possible D match to TRBD2 (5 bases). Germline V gives CDR1 MNHEY, CDR2 SVGAGI. The CDR3 loop spans 11 amino acids. Trimming left V 10 bases short and J 9 bases short, with 13 bases between. The CDR3, as DNA: TGTGCCACCGGTCGGACTCTTGAGCAGTTCTTC. It yields the protein CATGRTLEQFF.

This sequence joins TRBV21-1 and TRBJ1-5. TRBV21-1 is described as a pseudogene. This CDR3 spans 17 amino acids. CDR3 in DNA: TGTGCCAGCATCCCCCCCTGGACTGGGGGGCACAATCAGCCCCAGCATTTT. Translating gives CASIPPWTGGHNQPQHF.

V is TRBV5-1 and J is TRBJ1-6; weak D call: TRBD1 (5 bases). Germline CDR1 is SGHRS and CDR2 is YFSETQ. CDR3 length: 13 residues. The ends were cut back, 4 bases at V and 9 bases at J, with 11 bases in the middle. The CDR3 DNA sequence: TGCGCCAGCAGCAGCCAGGGAAGTTCACCCCTCCACTTT. Its protein is CASSSQGSSPLHF.

V is TRBV28 and J is TRBJ1-1; weak D call: TRBD1 (5 bases). Looked up from germline, CDR1 is MDHEN and CDR2 is SYDVKM. The CDR3 is 16 amino acids. V was pared by 1 base and J by 1 base, with 13 bases between. CDR3 in DNA: TGTGCCAGCAGTTTATTGGGGAGCAGGGAGAACACTGAAGCTTTCTTT. It codes for CASSLLGSRENTEAFF. Full variable domain (rest looked up from reference TRBV28 and TRBJ1-1): DVKVTQSSRYLVKRTGEKVFLECVQDMDHENMFWYRQDPGLGLRLIYFSYDVKMKEKGDIPEGYSVSREKKERFSLILESASTNQTSMYLCASSLLGSRENTEAFFGQGTRLTVV.

The J gene is TRBJ1-4, the V gene TRBV28; a weak D match, TRBD1 (6 bases). The CDR3 spans 16 residues. The germline CDR1 and CDR2 sequences are MDHEN and SYDVKM. V lost 5 bases, J lost 3 bases, and 16 bases lay in between. This CDR3 reads CASSPFLGGPNEKLFF. The CDR3 bases are TGTGCCAGCAGTCCATTCCTGGGGGGGCCTAATGAAAAACTGTTTTTT. Supplemented by reference TRBV28 and TRBJ1-4, the full variable domain reads DVKVTQSSRYLVKRTGEKVFLECVQDMDHENMFWYRQDPGLGLRLIYFSYDVKMKEKGDIPEGYSVSREKKERFSLILESASTNQTSMYLCASSPFLGGPNEKLFFGSGTQLSVL.

J is TRBJ1-3 and V is TRBV10-2; D is undetermined. This CDR3 spans 12 amino acids. V shed 0 bases and J shed 4 bases, with 1 base lying between them. Germline CDR1 WSHSY, CDR2 SAAADI. CDR3 nucleotides: TGCGCCAGCAGTGAGTCGGGAAACACCATATATTTT. The encoded protein is CASSESGNTIYF.

The chain joins TRBV7-9 to TRBJ1-5; 8 bases are shared with TRBD1. Looked up from germline, CDR1 is SEHNR and CDR2 is FQNEAQ (reference sequence). This CDR3 comprises 15 residues. The trim removed 4 bases at V and 9 bases at J, leaving 11 bases unmatched. CDR3 DNA sequence: TGTGCCAGCAGCTCTGCTGGACAGGGCCCCCCGCCCCAGCATTTT. It yields the protein CASSSAGQGPPPQHF. The whole variable domain, filled in from reference TRBV7-9 and TRBJ1-5, reads DTGVSQNPRHKITKRGQNVTFRCDPISEHNRLYWYRQTLGQGPEFLTYFQNEAQLEKSRLLSDRFSAERPKGSFSTLEIQRTEQGDSAMYLCASSSAGQGPPPQHFGDGTRLSIL.

The J gene is TRBJ1-1, the V gene TRBV2; possible D gene TRBD1, 5 bases. Germline-derived CDR1 and CDR2 are SNHLY and FYNNEI. V was clipped by 0 bases and J by 7 bases, with 15 bases between them. The CDR3 extends over 15 amino acids. CDR3 nucleotide sequence: TGTGCCAGCAGTGAAGCGCCGGGACCAAAGGGTGAAGCTTTCTTT. Translation: CASSEAPGPKGEAFF. The whole variable domain, filled in from reference TRBV2 and TRBJ1-1, reads EPEVTQTPSHQVTQMGQEVILRCVPISNHLYFYWYRQILGQKVEFLVSFYNNEISEKSEIFDDQFSVERPDGSNFTLKIRSTKLEDSAMYFCASSEAPGPKGEAFFGQGTRLTVV.